The 21 T cell receptor beta chains reported below all come from one sample, sequenced in a study of T cells in localized non-small cell lung cancer. Here immunoSEQ multiplex PCR was the method, and the copy in TCRdb shows in-frame clones only, minus some. The table shows tens of thousands of clones, with around 88% occurring only once. The source material was peripheral blood, sampled before any cancer treatment. These receptors were taken from a man between 35 and 75 years old with stage I lung adenocarcinoma.

In regard to this clone: A junction end diverges from the germline sequence, so it may reflect a read error. The chain recombines TRBV28 with TRBJ1-5, with D possibly matching TRBD1 (6 bases). CDR1 and CDR2 (germline): MDHEN, SYDVKM. This CDR3 has 13 amino acids. This chain's CDR3 is CACRGGSNQPQHF. The CDR3 coding sequence is TGTGCCTGCAGGGGTGGAAGCAATCAGCCCCAGCATTTT.

V gene TRBV29-1 combines with J gene TRBJ1-2; possible D gene TRBD1, 6 bases. This CDR3 is 15 amino acids long. Trimming pared 1 base from V and 4 bases from J, leaving 16 bases between. The germline CDR1 and CDR2 sequences are SQVTM and ANQGSEA. CDR3 in amino acids: CSVEGGQAAIYGYTF. For the CDR3, the DNA is TGCAGCGTTGAAGGGGGGCAGGCGGCAATCTATGGCTACACCTTC.

V gene TRBV5-4 combines with J gene TRBJ1-1, with 7 bases lining up with TRBD1. Germline V lookup: CDR1 SGHNT, CDR2 YYREEE (reference sequence). This CDR3 has 14 residues. J lost 0 bases, V lost 5 bases, and 4 bases had no gene match. CDR3 DNA: TGTGCCAGCAGTCGACAGGGACTGAACACTGAAGCTTTCTTT. Translated, it gives CASSRQGLNTEAFF.

In nucleotides, the CDR3 is TGTGCCAGCAGCGTACGGAGACGAGAGATCTCTAGCACAGATACGCAGTATTTT. Protein product: CASSVRRREISSTDTQYF. The rearrangement uses TRBV9 and TRBJ2-3, with D unclear. This CDR3 contains 18 residues. V was trimmed by 1 base and J by 0 bases, leaving 18 bases between them. Germline CDR1 SGDLS, CDR2 YYNGEE. Using reference TRBV9 and TRBJ2-3 for the parts outside the CDR3, the full variable domain is DSGVTQTPKHLITATGQRVTLRCSPRSGDLSVYWYQQSLDQGLQFLIQYYNGEERAKGNILERFSAQQFPDLHSELNLSSLELGDSALYFCASSVRRREISSTDTQYFGPGTRLTVL.

This clone was found a few times. The gene calls are TRBV5-1 and TRBJ1-1; no reliable D call. The germline CDR1 and CDR2 sequences are SGHRS and YFSETQ. The CDR3 is made up of 14 amino acids. The ends were cut back, 6 bases at V and 3 bases at J, with 15 bases in the middle. The DNA of the CDR3 is TGCGCCAGCAATGAAGGGAACCTACACACTGAAGCTTTCTTT. It translates to CASNEGNLHTEAFF.

V and J are TRBV6-5 and TRBJ1-2; no clear D. The CDR3 runs 14 residues. V was pared by 0 bases and J by 6 bases, with 11 bases between. Germline CDR1 MNHEY, CDR2 SVGAGI. CDR3 in amino acids: CASSYSPDQNGYTF. The CDR3 coding sequence is TGTGCCAGCAGTTACTCCCCAGATCAAAATGGCTACACCTTC.

The rearrangement links TRBV19 to TRBJ2-1, with D uncertain. The CDR3 is 15 residues long. The V and J ends lost 2 bases and 11 bases respectively, with 19 bases between them. Germline V CDR1 and CDR2: LNHDA, SQIVND (reference sequence). This CDR3 reads CASSINIAPAPKQFF. The CDR3 DNA sequence: TGTGCCAGTAGTATAAATATCGCTCCAGCGCCGAAGCAGTTCTTC.

The chain employs TRBV19 and TRBJ1-5, with 7 bases aligning to TRBD1. Trimming cost V 5 bases and J 4 bases; bases outside gene matches: 5. This CDR3 spans 14 amino acids. The germline V gene encodes CDR1 LNHDA and CDR2 SQIVND (reference sequence). The CDR3 sequence: CASSVRDSNQPQHF. DNA of the CDR3: TGTGCCAGTAGTGTCCGGGACAGTAATCAGCCCCAGCATTTT. Variable domain in full (rest from reference TRBV19 and TRBJ1-5): DGGITQSPKYLFRKEGQNVTLSCEQNLNHDAMYWYRQDPGQGLRLIYYSQIVNDFQKGDIAEGYSVSREKKESFPLTVTSAQKNPTAFYLCASSVRDSNQPQHFGDGTRLSIL.

As to this clone: The sample holds other DNA sequences that translate to the same CDR3. The chain is built from TRBV29-1 and TRBJ2-5, with D hard to call. V lost 0 bases and J 10 bases, leaving 18 bases between the germline ends. Germline-derived CDR1 and CDR2 are SQVTM and ANQGSEA. This CDR3 has 14 amino acids. The CDR3 spells CSVEEISDRLRQYF. As DNA, the CDR3 is TGCAGCGTTGAAGAAATATCGGACCGACTCCGCCAGTACTTC.

The CDR3 nucleotides read TGTGCCAGCAGCACCGGTCTATCCACCACGGAAAAACTGTTTTTT. It specifies CASSTGLSTTEKLFF. The gene calls are TRBV5-5 and TRBJ1-4; D gene ambiguous. This CDR3 is 15 amino acids long. Between the trimmed V and J ends, which lost 4 bases and 8 bases, there was a span of 18 bases. Germline assignment: CDR1 SGHKS and CDR2 YYEKEE (reference sequence).

This clone was counted a single time. The chain employs TRBV10-1 and TRBJ2-7, with D perhaps matching TRBD2 (5 bases). Germline CDR1 reads WNHNN; CDR2 reads SYGVQD (reference sequence). This CDR3 is built from 15 residues. The germline V and J ends were trimmed by 2 bases and 0 bases, with 11 bases remaining between them. The CDR3 region has the DNA TGCGCCAGCAGTGAGGAGCGGTTATCCTCCTACGAGCAGTACTTC. Its translation: CASSEERLSSYEQYF.

V and J are TRBV5-6 and TRBJ2-7; D uncertain. The germline gives CDR1 SGHDT, CDR2 YYEEEE. The CDR3 is made up of 13 amino acids. Trimming removed 0 bases at V and 2 bases at J, with 6 bases between. The CDR3 region is CASSLGAAYEQYF. Written as DNA, the CDR3 is TGTGCCAGCAGCTTGGGTGCGGCCTACGAGCAGTACTTC.

The chain is built from TRBV7-8 and TRBJ1-1; 8 nucleotides agree with TRBD1. Trimming removed 0 bases from V and 5 bases from J; junction bases left unmatched: 11. This CDR3 spans 17 amino acids. Germline V gene data show CDR1 as SGHVS and CDR2 as FQNEAQ. CDR3 in amino acids: CASSLATLPTGGTEAFF. CDR3 sequence (DNA): TGTGCCAGCAGCTTAGCAACACTCCCAACAGGGGGGACTGAAGCTTTCTTT.

V usage is TRBV28 and J usage is TRBJ2-1; TRBD1 aligns across 7 bases. The CDR3 has 13 residues. Germline V gene lookup returns CDR1 MDHEN and CDR2 SYDVKM. V lost 5 bases, J lost 8 bases, and 6 bases stayed unmatched. CDR3 protein: CASSETGLDEQFF. The CDR3, as DNA: TGTGCCAGCAGTGAGACAGGGCTGGATGAGCAGTTCTTC. The full variable domain, rest sourced from reference TRBV28 and TRBJ2-1, is DVKVTQSSRYLVKRTGEKVFLECVQDMDHENMFWYRQDPGLGLRLIYFSYDVKMKEKGDIPEGYSVSREKKERFSLILESASTNQTSMYLCASSETGLDEQFFGPGTRLTVL.

The J gene is TRBJ2-1, the V gene TRBV28; D is possibly TRBD1 or TRBD2 (5 bases each). This CDR3 comprises 14 residues. The V and J ends lost 7 bases and 2 bases respectively, with 12 bases between them. Germline CDR1 reads MDHEN; CDR2 reads SYDVKM. The CDR3 bases are TGTGCCAGCAAGGGGACGGGCCCCTACAATGAGCAGTTCTTC. Encoded protein: CASKGTGPYNEQFF.

This chain joins TRBV29-1 and TRBJ2-7, with D perhaps given as TRBD1 or TRBD2 (5 bases each). The CDR3 is made up of 16 amino acids. In germline, CDR1 is SQVTM, CDR2 ANQGSEA. The germline V and J ends were trimmed by 4 bases and 3 bases, with 22 bases remaining between them. The CDR3 nucleotides read TGCAGCGTTGGAGGGCTGATAGGGGCACCTTTCTACGAGCAGTACTTC. It is translated as CSVGGLIGAPFYEQYF.

The V and J genes are TRBV7-3 and TRBJ2-1; D is ambiguous. Trimming removed 1 base at V and 0 bases at J, with 7 bases between. CDR3 length equals 15 residues. The V gene's germline CDR1 is SGHTA and CDR2 FQGTGA. CDR3 nucleotide sequence: TGTGCCAGCAGCTTAAACGGAGACTCCTACAATGAGCAGTTCTTC. As protein: CASSLNGDSYNEQFF.

A single count supports this clone. CDR3 protein: CASSESTAGENEQFF. In nucleotides, the CDR3 is TGTGCCAGCAGTGAATCAACCGCTGGGGAGAATGAGCAGTTCTTC. The chain links TRBV25-1 to TRBJ2-1; possible D gene TRBD2, 5 bases. Trimming took off 1 base at V and 7 bases at J, with 14 bases between the two ends. CDR3 size: 15 residues. Germline-derived CDR1 and CDR2 are MGHDK and SYGVNS.

The V call is TRBV5-5, the J call TRBJ1-2; weak D call: TRBD1 (6 bases). The CDR3 contains 14 residues. Germline CDR1 SGHKS, CDR2 YYEKEE (reference sequence). Trimming pared 4 bases from V and 2 bases from J, leaving 12 bases between. This CDR3 is CASSPGHENYGYTF. The CDR3 DNA reads TGTGCCAGCAGCCCGGGACACGAAAACTATGGCTACACCTTC.

This chain joins TRBV5-4 and TRBJ2-2, with D maybe TRBD1 (6 bases). V gave up 7 bases and J gave up 6 bases, with 19 bases separating them. CDR3 length: 15 residues. The germline V gene has CDR1 SGHNT and CDR2 YYREEE (reference sequence). CDR3 residues: CASGSLDEGAGELFF. As DNA, the CDR3 is TGTGCCAGCGGAAGCTTGGATGAGGGGGCCGGGGAGCTGTTTTTT.

The chain recombines TRBV10-1 with TRBJ1-4; tentatively, D is TRBD1 (6 bases). The germline gives CDR1 WNHNN, CDR2 SYGVQD (reference sequence). This CDR3 is 17 amino acids long. Trimming left V 8 bases short and J 0 bases short, with 19 bases between. CDR3 loop: CASESLQGEATNEKLFF. The DNA of the CDR3 is TGCGCCAGCGAGTCTTTACAGGGAGAGGCAACTAATGAAAAACTGTTTTTT.